A single sample is the source of the 23 T cell receptor beta chains below, sequenced in a study of Ad26.COV2.S vaccination and SARS-CoV-2 variants. Clones were sequenced by immunoSEQ multiplex PCR, and TCRdb holds only the in-frame ones, with some missing. The data contain roughly 140,000 clones, more than 80% of them seen just once; the ten biggest clones take up 5%. The sequenced sample was peripheral blood, obtained after recovery from COVID-19. Receptor source: a human donor who had recovered from COVID-19.

The chain combines TRBV7-2 with TRBJ1-5; the D is unclear. The CDR3 length is 14 residues. The germline V gene encodes CDR1 SGHTA and CDR2 FQGNSA. Trimming stripped 0 bases from V and 1 base from J, with 4 bases between. Here the CDR3 reads CASSLAGSNQPQHF. The CDR3 nucleotides read TGTGCCAGCAGCTTAGCCGGGAGCAATCAGCCCCAGCATTTT.

The gene calls are TRBV24-1 and TRBJ1-2; tentatively, D is TRBD1 (6 bases). Germline-derived CDR1 and CDR2 are KGHDR and SFDVKD. Trimming removed 9 bases at V and 4 bases at J, with 20 bases between. This CDR3 contains 15 residues. The CDR3 here is CATSKGGGSGYGYTF. The DNA for the CDR3 is TGTGCCACCTCCAAAGGGGGGGGTTCCGGCTATGGCTACACCTTC.

The V gene is TRBV5-1, the J gene TRBJ2-1; possible D gene TRBD1, 6 bases. The CDR3 loop spans 16 amino acids. CDR1 is SGHRS and CDR2 is YFSETQ in the germline V gene. The germline V and J ends were trimmed by 6 bases and 0 bases, with 16 bases remaining between them. The CDR3 DNA reads as TGCGCCAGCAACCCGCTAGGGGGAAGCTCCTACAATGAGCAGTTCTTC. Translating gives CASNPLGGSSYNEQFF.

The chain has TRBV27 and TRBJ2-7; 9 bases fit TRBD2. The germline gives CDR1 MNHEY, CDR2 SMNVEV (reference sequence). The CDR3 is made up of 16 amino acids. The ends lost 3 bases at V and 5 bases at J; junction bases unmatched: 11. CDR3 sequence: CASSLEAGGLSNEQYF. CDR3 coding DNA: TGTGCCAGCAGTTTGGAGGCGGGGGGGCTTAGCAACGAGCAGTACTTC.

This clone was seen a single time. The V and J genes are TRBV7-6 and TRBJ2-7, with TRBD2 matching 11 bases. The CDR3 runs to 15 residues. The junction had 6 bases not matched to a gene; V was cut back by 6 bases and J by 2 bases. Germline CDR1 is SGHVS and CDR2 is FNYEAQ. CDR3 residues: CASSSGTSGTYEQYF. Written as DNA, the CDR3 is TGTGCCAGCAGTAGTGGGACTAGCGGAACCTACGAGCAGTACTTC.

V is TRBV5-4 and J is TRBJ1-2; 10 positions agree with TRBD1. The CDR3 runs 15 residues. Germline V lookup: CDR1 SGHNT, CDR2 YYREEE (reference sequence). The ends lost 4 bases at V and 4 bases at J; junction bases unmatched: 7. CDR3 bases: TGTGCCAGCAGCCTTCTCGGACAGGGGGTCTATGGCTACACCTTC. Translating it yields CASSLLGQGVYGYTF.

The chain recombines TRBV9 with TRBJ1-1; unclear D gene. Between the trimmed V and J ends, which lost 0 bases and 1 base, there was a span of 7 bases. Germline V gene lookup returns CDR1 SGDLS and CDR2 YYNGEE. The CDR3 sequence is 14 residues long. Here the CDR3 reads CASSVGGENTEAFF. The CDR3 region has the DNA TGTGCCAGCAGCGTAGGCGGGGAGAACACTGAAGCTTTCTTT.

The gene calls are TRBV5-1 and TRBJ1-1; possible D gene TRBD1, 5 bases. CDR1 and CDR2 (germline): SGHRS, YFSETQ. There are 17 residues in the CDR3. Deletions cut 3 bases from V and 0 bases from J, with 18 bases between. CDR3 DNA: TGCGCCAGCAGCTCAAGCAGGGTCGGAAATATGAACACTGAAGCTTTCTTT. This sequence encodes CASSSSRVGNMNTEAFF. Full variable domain (rest looked up from reference TRBV5-1 and TRBJ1-1): KAGVTQTPRYLIKTRGQQVTLSCSPISGHRSVSWYQQTPGQGLQFLFEYFSETQRNKGNFPGRFSGRQFSNSRSEMNVSTLELGDSALYLCASSSSRVGNMNTEAFFGQGTRLTVV.

As concerns this clone: Germline and junction disagree at one end, which may indicate a read error. V gene TRBV6-5 combines with J gene TRBJ2-1; 7 bases are shared with TRBD1. Germline-derived CDR1 and CDR2 are MNHEY and SVGAGI. This CDR3 is 15 amino acids long. This CDR3 is CASSLSTGPLNGQFF. The DNA of the CDR3 is TGTGCCAGCAGTTTGTCGACAGGGCCACTTAATGGGCAGTTCTTC.

V usage is TRBV7-8 and J usage is TRBJ2-7; perhaps TRBD2 as D (5 bases). V was cut by 6 bases and J by 3 bases, with 24 bases left in between. Germline CDR1 and CDR2: SGHVS and FQNEAQ. The CDR3 has 17 amino acids. This chain's CDR3 is CASRLERVPSHFYEQYF. Here the CDR3 DNA reads TGTGCCAGCAGACTCGAGAGGGTCCCATCCCATTTCTACGAGCAGTACTTC.

In this sample, this clone turned up a few times. The V gene is TRBV7-2, the J gene TRBJ1-6; D is uncertain. V was pared by 2 bases and J by 5 bases, with 10 bases between. Germline values: CDR1 SGHTA, CDR2 FQGNSA. The CDR3 is 15 residues long. CDR3 amino acids: CASSLSRAHNSPLHF. For the CDR3, the DNA is TGTGCCAGCAGCTTATCCCGCGCCCATAATTCACCCCTCCACTTT.

This clone has a single count. This chain uses TRBV27 with TRBJ2-1, with TRBD2 as a possible D gene (5 bases). Trimming left V 3 bases short and J 1 base short, with 10 bases between. Germline-derived CDR1 and CDR2 are MNHEY and SMNVEV (reference sequence). This CDR3 is 15 amino acids long. CDR3 region: CASSFTSGSYNEQFF. CDR3 bases: TGTGCCAGCAGTTTTACGAGCGGTTCCTACAATGAGCAGTTCTTC.

The CDR3 spells CASSESYTEAFF. CDR3 sequence (DNA): TGCGCCAGCAGTGAGTCGTACACTGAAGCTTTCTTT. The chain recombines TRBV10-2 with TRBJ1-1; D not resolved. The length of the CDR3 is 12 residues. CDR1 and CDR2 (germline): WSHSY, SAAADI. Trimming left V 0 bases short and J 3 bases short, with 2 bases between.

The chain has TRBV3-1 (or the pseudogene TRBV3-2) and TRBJ2-2, with D maybe TRBD2 (5 bases). Trimming left V 3 bases short and J 6 bases short, with 14 bases between. The CDR3 length is 15 residues. Germline values: CDR1 LGHDT, CDR2 YNNKEL (reference sequence). DNA of the CDR3: TGTGCCAGCAGCCAGGAAGCGGTCGCATCCGGGGAGCTGTTTTTT. Protein sequence: CASSQEAVASGELFF.

V is TRBV6-5 and J is TRBJ1-3; D not certain. Trimming removed 4 bases from V and 3 bases from J, with 10 bases in between. The CDR3 runs to 14 residues. From germline, CDR1 is MNHEY and CDR2 SVGAGI. The CDR3 DNA reads TGTGCCAGCAGTTCAGGCCCTGATGGAAACACCATATATTTT. Translated, it gives CASSSGPDGNTIYF.

The rearrangement uses TRBV11-2 and TRBJ2-2, with D hard to call. The CDR3 contains 15 residues. Deletions cut 1 base from V and 6 bases from J, with 12 bases between. CDR1 and CDR2 (germline): SGHAT, FQNNGV. Here the CDR3 reads CASSLVSGRAGELFF. The CDR3 DNA reads TGTGCCAGCAGCTTAGTCTCCGGTCGCGCCGGGGAGCTGTTTTTT.

The rearrangement uses TRBV7-9 and TRBJ1-1, with 8 bases matching TRBD1. V gave up 5 bases and J gave up 1 base; unmatched junction bases: 9. This CDR3 spans 16 amino acids. The V gene's germline CDR1 is SEHNR and CDR2 FQNEAQ (reference sequence). CDR3 protein: CASSRTQGASNTEAFF. CDR3 nucleotides: TGTGCCAGCAGCCGAACCCAGGGGGCCTCGAACACTGAAGCTTTCTTT.

The rearrangement uses TRBV9 and TRBJ2-2; the D is unclear. The V and J ends lost 3 bases and 8 bases respectively, with 11 bases between them. Germline CDR1 SGDLS, CDR2 YYNGEE. The CDR3 contains 13 residues. The DNA for the CDR3 is TGTGCCAGCAGCGCCGCGGTTCCTGGGGAGCTGTTTTTT. Its translation: CASSAAVPGELFF.

The CDR3 bases are TGTGCCAGCACTTTAACGGGGTTCTCCTACGAGCAGTACTTC. Translated: CASTLTGFSYEQYF. The rearrangement links TRBV2 to TRBJ2-7, with TRBD2 as a possible D gene (5 bases). The CDR3 is 14 amino acids. Germline lookup yields CDR1 SNHLY and CDR2 FYNNEI. V shed 7 bases and J shed 0 bases, with 13 bases lying between them.

This CDR3 reads CASSLGDQPQHF. For the CDR3, the DNA is TGTGCCAGCAGCTTAGGGGATCAGCCCCAGCATTTT. The chain employs TRBV7-2 and TRBJ1-5; D unclear. The CDR3 runs 12 residues. V dropped 1 base and J dropped 5 bases, with 3 bases sitting between them. The V gene's germline CDR1 is SGHTA and CDR2 FQGNSA.

The chain couples TRBV11-3 to TRBJ2-3; D remains unclear. This CDR3 contains 14 residues. Germline V lookup: CDR1 SGHNT, CDR2 YENEEA. Trimming cost V 7 bases and J 0 bases, with 11 bases left between them. CDR3 nucleotide sequence: TGTGCCAGCAAGGCAGGCTCTAGCACAGATACGCAGTATTTT. Its protein product is CASKAGSSTDTQYF.

The CDR3 DNA reads TGTGCCAGCAGTTCCGGACAGGGAGGAACCTACGAGCAGTACTTC. As protein: CASSSGQGGTYEQYF. The chain links TRBV27 to TRBJ2-7; 8 nucleotides agree with TRBD1. J lost 2 bases, V lost 4 bases, and 7 bases had no gene match. The CDR3 is 15 amino acids. The germline V gene encodes CDR1 MNHEY and CDR2 SMNVEV (reference sequence).

This rearrangement joins TRBV7-9 to TRBJ2-3; a possible D gene is TRBD1 (6 bases). The CDR3 loop spans 13 amino acids. Germline loops: CDR1 SEHNR, CDR2 FQNEAQ (reference sequence). Trimming took 5 bases from V and 1 from J, leaving 7 bases between them. The CDR3 loop reads CASSRTGTDTQYF. CDR3 coding DNA: TGTGCCAGCAGCCGGACAGGCACAGATACGCAGTATTTT.